Following are 24 T cell receptor beta chains from one sample sequenced in a study of blood T cell repertoires in COVID-19. Sequencing was performed with immunoSEQ multiplex PCR; in TCRdb, only in-frame clones are kept and a portion is missing. The sample shows 32,000 or so clones, more than 75% of them seen only once. Sequencing was performed on peripheral blood. These receptors came from an older man with acute or convalescent COVID-19.

This clone is a singleton in its sample. This chain links TRBV29-1 with TRBJ1-4; a weak D match, TRBD1 (6 bases). Germline CDR1 and CDR2: SQVTM and ANQGSEA. The CDR3 totals 13 residues. V was clipped by 3 bases and J by 4 bases, with 9 bases between them. CDR3 DNA sequence: TGCAGCGTTGACCCAGGGGATAATGAAAAACTGTTTTTT. It translates to CSVDPGDNEKLFF.

DNA of the CDR3: TGTGCCAGCACCTCCTCGACAGGCGGCTATGGCTACACCTTC. Amino acid sequence: CASTSSTGGYGYTF. The chain links TRBV6-5 to TRBJ1-2, with D perhaps matching TRBD1 (6 bases). Germline V gene lookup returns CDR1 MNHEY and CDR2 SVGAGI. V was clipped by 7 bases and J by 4 bases, with 16 bases between them. CDR3 size: 14 residues.

This chain uses TRBV19 with TRBJ1-5, with a tentative D call TRBD1 (5 bases). CDR1 and CDR2 (germline): LNHDA, SQIVND (reference sequence). The CDR3 covers 15 residues. The V end was cut by 10 bases, the J end by 7 bases, with 23 bases between. CDR3 region: CATQNDQGSAQPQHF. CDR3 bases: TGTGCCACTCAAAATGACCAGGGTTCTGCCCAGCCCCAGCATTTT.

The sample holds a few counts of this clone. V is TRBV10-3 and J is TRBJ2-4; 8 bases match TRBD2. Germline assignment: CDR1 ENHRY and CDR2 SYGVKD. J lost 11 bases, V lost 3 bases, and 3 bases had no gene match. CDR3 length: 12 amino acids. CDR3 sequence: CAISDPGLVQYF. CDR3 nucleotides: TGTGCCATCAGTGATCCGGGACTAGTTCAGTACTTC.

The CDR3 reads CAWSRLRANEKLFF. The CDR3 DNA follows: TGTGCCTGGAGTCGATTACGGGCTAATGAAAAACTGTTTTTT. The rearrangement joins TRBV30 to TRBJ1-4; the D is unclear. The CDR3 spans 14 residues. V was pared by 2 bases and J by 3 bases, with 10 bases between. Germline CDR1 is GTSNPN and CDR2 is SVGIG (reference sequence).

The chain employs TRBV5-1 and TRBJ1-2; D uncertain. V was cut by 0 bases and J by 3 bases, with 9 bases left in between. In germline, CDR1 is SGHRS, CDR2 YFSETQ. This CDR3 has 14 amino acids. The CDR3 protein is CASSLVNRDYGYTF. For the CDR3, the DNA is TGCGCCAGCAGCTTGGTAAACCGGGACTATGGCTACACCTTC.

The chain employs TRBV7-9 and TRBJ2-5; D is possibly TRBD2 (6 bases). There are 15 residues in the CDR3. V was trimmed by 5 bases and J by 5 bases, leaving 18 bases between them. Germline V gene data show CDR1 as SEHNR and CDR2 as FQNEAQ (reference sequence). CDR3 amino acids: CASSPWAPEGETQYF. The CDR3 region has the DNA TGTGCCAGCAGCCCTTGGGCCCCGGAGGGGGAGACCCAGTACTTC.

V usage is TRBV2 and J usage is TRBJ1-4; 7 nucleotides agree with TRBD1. Trimming at V came to 3 bases and at J to 7 bases, leaving 11 bases not matched to a gene. This CDR3 contains 16 residues. Germline CDR1 reads SNHLY; CDR2 reads FYNNEI. The CDR3 nucleotides read TGTGCCAGCAGTGATGGCAGGGGGAGAGCGAGTGAAAAACTGTTTTTT. Translated, it gives CASSDGRGRASEKLFF.

As DNA, the CDR3 is TGCGCCAGCAGCCACTCCGTAGTCAATGAGCAGTTCTTC. Its protein is CASSHSVVNEQFF. This rearrangement joins TRBV4-1 to TRBJ2-1, with D unclear. The CDR3 is 13 amino acids. Germline-derived CDR1 and CDR2 are MGHRA and YSYEKL. The V end was cut by 3 bases, the J end by 6 bases, with 9 bases between.

This rearrangement joins TRBV19 to TRBJ2-7; possible D gene TRBD1, 6 bases. Germline CDR1 and CDR2: LNHDA and SQIVND (reference sequence). The CDR3 is made up of 16 amino acids. The V and J ends lost 1 base and 2 bases respectively, with 15 bases between them. The CDR3 nucleotides read TGTGCCAGTAGTATAGCCCCCGGACAGTTTCCCTACGAGCAGTACTTC. Protein product: CASSIAPGQFPYEQYF.

This chain links TRBV6-2 or TRBV6-3 with TRBJ1-2; 7 bases align to TRBD1. CDR1 and CDR2 (germline): MNHEY, SVGEGT. After removal of 6 bases from V and 8 bases from J, the junction contained 15 bases not matched to a gene. CDR3 length: 15 residues. CDR3 DNA sequence: TGTGCCAGCAGCCGTGGGGAGACAGGGCGGTACGGCTACACCTTC. Translation gives CASSRGETGRYGYTF.

The chain has TRBV10-2 and TRBJ2-7; D call uncertain. This CDR3 comprises 12 residues. Germline V gene lookup returns CDR1 WSHSY and CDR2 SAAADI. The V end was cut by 2 bases, the J end by 3 bases, with 5 bases between. CDR3 sequence (DNA): TGCGCCAGCAGTGAGGAGCACTACGAGCAGTACTTC. The encoded protein is CASSEEHYEQYF.

The gene calls are TRBV5-1 and TRBJ1-1, with 7 bases lining up with TRBD1. The CDR3 totals 13 residues. The V gene's germline CDR1 is SGHRS and CDR2 YFSETQ. V trimming: 3 bases; J trimming: 7 bases; junction bases outside the gene matches: 6. The CDR3 sequence: CASSWGTVNEAFF. The CDR3 DNA follows: TGCGCCAGCAGCTGGGGGACAGTCAATGAAGCTTTCTTT. Together with reference TRBV5-1 and TRBJ1-1, the CDR3 gives the full variable domain: KAGVTQTPRYLIKTRGQQVTLSCSPISGHRSVSWYQQTPGQGLQFLFEYFSETQRNKGNFPGRFSGRQFSNSRSEMNVSTLELGDSALYLCASSWGTVNEAFFGQGTRLTVV.

This chain uses TRBV7-9 with TRBJ1-4; D not resolved. This CDR3 is 13 amino acids long. The V gene lost 4 bases and the J gene lost 8 bases, with 11 bases spanning the gap. Germline V gene sequence: CDR1 SEHNR, CDR2 FQNEAQ (reference sequence). The CDR3 spells CASSSSVGEKLFF. DNA for the CDR3: TGTGCCAGCAGCTCCTCGGTGGGCGAAAAACTGTTTTTT.

This chain joins TRBV7-3 and TRBJ2-4, with 8 bases that match TRBD1. The length of the CDR3 is 15 residues. V dropped 2 bases and J dropped 9; count of bases not matched to a gene: 9. Germline CDR1 and CDR2: SGHTA and FQGTGA. The chain's CDR3 is CASSLGQGGIGIQYF. CDR3 coding DNA: TGTGCCAGCAGCTTAGGACAGGGTGGTATCGGCATTCAGTACTTC.

The chain uses TRBV19 and TRBJ1-2, with 9 bases matching TRBD1. The junction had 3 bases not matched to a gene; V was cut back by 4 bases and J by 6 bases. The germline CDR1 and CDR2 sequences are LNHDA and SQIVND (reference sequence). The CDR3 sequence is 13 residues long. This CDR3 is CASSTRTGDGYTF. The CDR3 nucleotides are TGTGCCAGTAGTACTCGGACAGGGGATGGCTACACCTTC.

The chain's CDR3 is CASSDRLAGRSDTQYF. The CDR3 coding sequence is TGTGCCAGCAGCGATCGGCTGGCGGGGAGGTCAGATACGCAGTATTTT. This sequence joins TRBV9 and TRBJ2-3; weak D call: TRBD2 (6 bases). With 3 bases removed from V and 4 bases from J, the gap between germline ends came to 18 bases. The CDR3 contains 16 residues. Germline V lookup: CDR1 SGDLS, CDR2 YYNGEE. Full variable domain (remainder filled in from reference TRBV9 and TRBJ2-3): DSGVTQTPKHLITATGQRVTLRCSPRSGDLSVYWYQQSLDQGLQFLIQYYNGEERAKGNILERFSAQQFPDLHSELNLSSLELGDSALYFCASSDRLAGRSDTQYFGPGTRLTVL.

The gene calls are TRBV6-1 and TRBJ1-4, with 8 bases identical to TRBD1. This CDR3 comprises 16 residues. After removal of 2 bases from V and 9 bases from J, the junction contained 11 bases not matched to a gene. Germline V gene sequence: CDR1 MNHNS, CDR2 SASEGT. CDR3 DNA: TGTGCCAGCAGTGAATTCTGGGGCAGGGGGCGCCAAAAACTGTTTTTT. Translating gives CASSEFWGRGRQKLFF.

The genes are TRBV5-6 and TRBJ2-1, with 9 bases fitting TRBD1. The germline V gene has CDR1 SGHDT and CDR2 YYEEEE. Trimming at V came to 0 bases and at J to 5 bases, leaving 3 bases not matched to a gene. The CDR3 is 15 residues long. CDR3 bases: TGTGCCAGCAGCTTGGGAACAGGGGGCCACAATGAGCAGTTCTTC. Protein sequence: CASSLGTGGHNEQFF. The full variable domain, with the rest looked up from reference TRBV5-6 and TRBJ2-1, is DAGVTQSPTHLIKTRGQQVTLRCSPKSGHDTVSWYQQALGQGPQFIFQYYEEEERQRGNFPDRFSGHQFPNYSSELNVNALLLGDSALYLCASSLGTGGHNEQFFGPGTRLTVL.

V usage is TRBV3-1 (or the pseudogene TRBV3-2) and J usage is TRBJ1-3; 8 bases line up with TRBD1. This CDR3 is 19 amino acids long. Germline lookup yields CDR1 LGHDT and CDR2 YNNKEL (reference sequence). Trimming removed 0 bases from V and 2 bases from J; junction bases left unmatched: 12. CDR3 in DNA: TGTGCCAGCAGCCAAGAACCTTCACCAGGGGGCGCACCTGGAAACACCATATATTTT. Protein sequence: CASSQEPSPGGAPGNTIYF.

The V gene is TRBV30, the J gene TRBJ1-1; no definite D call. Looked up from germline, CDR1 is GTSNPN and CDR2 is SVGIG (reference sequence). Trimming left V 2 bases short and J 1 base short, with 11 bases between. This CDR3 has 14 amino acids. The CDR3 reads CAWSLNRRNTEAFF. The DNA of the CDR3 is TGTGCCTGGAGTTTGAACAGACGGAACACTGAAGCTTTCTTT.

V is TRBV4-1 and J is TRBJ1-2; D is ambiguous. CDR1 MGHRA and CDR2 YSYEKL come from the germline V gene. V was shortened by 0 bases and J by 8 bases, with 10 bases between the two germline ends. The CDR3 consists of 13 residues. In DNA form, the CDR3 reads TGCGCCAGCAGCCAAGACAGGTACGACGGCTACACCTTC. Translating gives CASSQDRYDGYTF.

The J gene is TRBJ2-4, the V gene TRBV9; 10 bases map to TRBD1. Germline V CDR1 and CDR2: SGDLS, YYNGEE. The V gene end was trimmed by 0 bases and the J gene end by 9 bases; junction bases not matched to a gene: 6. The CDR3 sequence is 15 residues long. CDR3 nucleotide sequence: TGTGCCAGCAGCGTAGAGGGACAGGGGTCGATCATTCAGTACTTC. It encodes CASSVEGQGSIIQYF. Looking up the rest from reference TRBV9 and TRBJ2-4 gives the full variable domain: DSGVTQTPKHLITATGQRVTLRCSPRSGDLSVYWYQQSLDQGLQFLIQYYNGEERAKGNILERFSAQQFPDLHSELNLSSLELGDSALYFCASSVEGQGSIIQYFGAGTRLSVL.

This chain links TRBV6-5 with TRBJ2-7; no reliable D call. The V and J ends lost 3 bases and 5 bases respectively, with 14 bases between them. Per germline, CDR1 MNHEY and CDR2 SVGAGI. There are 14 residues in the CDR3. Here the CDR3 reads CASSYRNRFNEQYF. The DNA for the CDR3 is TGTGCCAGCAGTTATCGGAACAGATTCAACGAGCAGTACTTC.